These T cell receptor beta chains were read from a single sample in a study of beta chain features in type 1 diabetes. TCRdb's table, derived via immunoSEQ multiplex PCR, lists solely in-frame clones and lacks some. Among 600,000 to 700,000 clones listed, about an eighth were seen once. Sequencing used naive CD4+ T cells from blood. These receptors all come from a man aged 25 to 40 with type 1 diabetes. Each CDR3 is given with its conserved first and last residue. A D gene is named only where the DNA matches it firmly. Size tells how often a clone was seen (once, few, many) or the class of an expanded clone, and some rows leave it out.

V,size,J,D,DNA,CDR3
TRBV7-2,NA,TRBJ2-1,TRBD2,TGTGCCAGCACCACAGGAGCGGGGGGTTACAATGAGCAGTTCTTC,CASTTGAGGYNEQFF
TRBV27,few,TRBJ2-6,TRBD1,TGTGCCAGCAGTCCTAGGACAGGGCGCTCTGGGGCCAACGTCCTGACTTTC,CASSPRTGRSGANVLTF
TRBV29-1,few,TRBJ1-2,TRBD1,TGCAGCGTTGAACATGGACAGGGCTATGGCTACACCTTC,CSVEHGQGYGYTF
TRBV5-1,NA,TRBJ2-1,NA,TGCGCCAGCAGAATGGGGGCGATCAAGACCAATGAGCAGTTCTTC,CASRMGAIKTNEQFF
TRBV7-2,NA,TRBJ2-2,TRBD1,TGTGCCAGCAGCCCCGGACAGGGAAAAGGCACCGGGGAGCTGTTTTTT,CASSPGQGKGTGELFF
TRBV28,NA,TRBJ2-3,NA,TGTGCCAGTCCCTCGGGGGATACGCAGTATTTT,CASPSGDTQYF
TRBV5-1,few,TRBJ2-1,NA,TGCGCCAGCAGCTTGGCCCAATCAGTTGGAGTATACAATGAGCAGTTCTTC,CASSLAQSVGVYNEQFF
TRBV11-3,few,TRBJ1-6,NA,TGTGCCAGCAGCGGCTATAATTCACCCCTCCACTTT,CASSGYNSPLHF
TRBV5-6,few,TRBJ1-2,NA,TGTGCCAGCAGCCGATGGACAGCGTACTATGGCTACACCTTC,CASSRWTAYYGYTF
TRBV4-2,NA,TRBJ2-1,NA,TGTGCCAGCAGCCAAGGGCAGGGTAGTTCCTCCTACAATGAGCAGTTCTTC,CASSQGQGSSSYNEQFF
TRBV11-3,few,TRBJ2-5,NA,TGTGCCAGCACGCCAATTCCAGGGGATGAGACCCAGTACTTC,CASTPIPGDETQYF
TRBV25-1,few,TRBJ2-3,TRBD1,TGTGCCAGCAGTCTTGGCGGGACAGGTCGGGATACGCAGTATTTT,CASSLGGTGRDTQYF
TRBV9,NA,TRBJ1-1,TRBD1,TGTGCCAGCAGCGTAGAGGGACAGGGGGGCACTGAAGCTTTCTTT,CASSVEGQGGTEAFF
TRBV30,NA,TRBJ1-5,NA,TGTGCCTGGGGAGGAGGGTATCAGCCCCAGCATTTT,CAWGGGYQPQHF
TRBV27,NA,TRBJ1-6,TRBD1,TGTGCCAGCAGTTTATATGTCGTGGCAGGGGGGTCACCCCTCCACTTT,CASSLYVVAGGSPLHF
TRBV29-1,NA,TRBJ2-5,NA,TGCAGCGTTGATTACAGCCAAGAGACCCAGTACTTC,CSVDYSQETQYF
TRBV9,NA,TRBJ2-5,NA,TGTGCCAGCAGCGTAGGTACAGGGTGGGAGACCCAGTACTTC,CASSVGTGWETQYF
TRBV4-3,NA,TRBJ1-6,TRBD1,TGCGCCAGCAGCCAAGAGCCGGGACAGTATAATTCACCCCTCCACTTT,CASSQEPGQYNSPLHF
TRBV11-2,few,TRBJ2-7,TRBD1,TGTGCCAGCAGCCGCTGGGACAGGCGACACTACGAGCAGTACTTC,CASSRWDRRHYEQYF
TRBV9,NA,TRBJ1-2,TRBD1,TGTGCCAGCAGCGTAGAAGGACAGGGGAACTATGGCTACACCTTC,CASSVEGQGNYGYTF
TRBV7-2,NA,TRBJ2-1,TRBD2,TGTGCCAGCAGCTCTCCGGGACTAGCGCGGAGTGAGCAGTTCTTC,CASSSPGLARSEQFF
TRBV6-6,few,TRBJ1-2,NA,TGTGCCAGCACCCAGACAGACCGTAACTATGGCTACACCTTC,CASTQTDRNYGYTF
TRBV9,NA,TRBJ2-1,TRBD2,TGTGCCAGCAGCGTTGGACTAGCGGGGGCTTCCTACAATGAGCAGTTCTTC,CASSVGLAGASYNEQFF
TRBV5-1,few,TRBJ2-1,TRBD2,TGCGCCAGCAGACCTCCCGCGGGGGTAACCTACAATGAGCAGTTCTTC,CASRPPAGVTYNEQFF
TRBV7-3,NA,TRBJ2-1,TRBD1,TGTGCCAGCAGCACAAACCGGGACAGCCCAGGGGATGAGCAGTTCTTC,CASSTNRDSPGDEQFF
TRBV7-2,few,TRBJ2-1,NA,TGTGCCAGTTTAAATAACCGGGGACACTACAATGAGCAGTTCTTC,CASLNNRGHYNEQFF
TRBV7-3,few,TRBJ1-2,NA,TGTGCCAGCAGCTTAAACGGGGGAGGCAACGTACATGGCTACACCTTC,CASSLNGGGNVHGYTF
TRBV7-2,NA,TRBJ2-7,NA,TGTGCCAGCAGCCCTTCAATCTACGAGCAGTACTTC,CASSPSIYEQYF
TRBV18,NA,TRBJ1-5,NA,TGTGCCAGCTCACCACAGGAGCCCCAAAGGGGACATCAGCCCCAGCATTTT,CASSPQEPQRGHQPQHF
TRBV2,few,TRBJ2-7,NA,TGTGCCAGCAGTTCTGGGGCCGGAGGCTACGAGCAGTACTTC,CASSSGAGGYEQYF
TRBV30,once,TRBJ1-4,NA,TGTGCCTGGAGTCCAGGGGTTGCAACTAATGAAAAACTGTTTTTT,CAWSPGVATNEKLFF
TRBV12-5,NA,TRBJ2-7,NA,TGTGCTAGTGGTTTGGGGACAGCCTCGTACGAGCAGTACTTC,CASGLGTASYEQYF
TRBV25-1,NA,TRBJ1-5,NA,TGTGCCAGCAGTCCGAGGGGTTTGGGCAATCAGCCCCAGCATTTT,CASSPRGLGNQPQHF
TRBV11-3,NA,TRBJ1-1,NA,TGTGCCAGCAGTCACAGGTTGAACACTGAAGCTTTCTTT,CASSHRLNTEAFF
TRBV9,NA,TRBJ1-6,NA,TGCGCCAGCAGCGTGGACCTTACAGCGCCCCTCCACTTT,CASSVDLTAPLHF
TRBV5-1,NA,TRBJ2-5,TRBD1,TGCGCCAGCAGCTTGTTAGGGCGGGACAGGGAGGAGACCCAGTACTTC,CASSLLGRDREETQYF
TRBV9,NA,TRBJ2-1,NA,TGTGCCAGCAGCCCGGGGAACCCCTCCTACAATGAGCAGTTCTTC,CASSPGNPSYNEQFF
TRBV19,NA,TRBJ1-5,NA,TGTGCCAGTAGTACACAGGGAAGGAATCAGCCCCAGCATTTT,CASSTQGRNQPQHF
TRBV25-1,NA,TRBJ2-3,TRBD1,TGTGCCAGCAGTGAACGGCAGGGGGCTGGAGATACGCAGTATTTT,CASSERQGAGDTQYF
TRBV7-9,NA,TRBJ1-3,NA,TGTGCCAGCAGCTTACAGGGCAGAAGCTCTGGAAACACCATATATTTT,CASSLQGRSSGNTIYF
TRBV18,NA,TRBJ2-7,NA,TGTGCCAGCTCACCCGACAGCCCGAGCTCCTACGAGCAGTACTTC,CASSPDSPSSYEQYF
TRBV2,NA,TRBJ2-4,NA,TGTGCCAGCAGTGACCCTGGGCTATCCTACAAAAACATTCAGTACTTC,CASSDPGLSYKNIQYF
TRBV11-3,NA,TRBJ1-2,NA,TGTGCCCAGCAGGTCGGCTACACCTTC,CAQQVGYTF
TRBV7-2,few,TRBJ1-5,NA,TGTGCCAGCAGCTTGAGTGAGGCTCAGCCCCAGCATTTT,CASSLSEAQPQHF
TRBV19,few,TRBJ2-5,NA,TGTGCCAGTAACATGGGGACGCAATCGCGGGAGACCCAGTACTTC,CASNMGTQSRETQYF
TRBV19,NA,TRBJ2-4,NA,TGTGCCAGTAGCGCCCTGGGGGTAGCCAAAAACATTCAGTACTTC,CASSALGVAKNIQYF
TRBV7-2,NA,TRBJ2-3,NA,TGTGCCAGCAGCTTACGTGACACAGATACGCAGTATTTT,CASSLRDTDTQYF
TRBV9,few,TRBJ1-3,TRBD1,TGTGCCAGCAGCGTATGGGACAGGGAAACTGGAAACACCATATATTTT,CASSVWDRETGNTIYF
TRBV30,NA,TRBJ2-4,NA,TGTGCCTGGAGTGTAGCAGACATTCAGTACTTC,CAWSVADIQYF
TRBV7-8,NA,TRBJ2-7,NA,TGTGCCAGCAGCTTTGAAGGGTACGAGCAGTACTTC,CASSFEGYEQYF
TRBV19,few,TRBJ2-1,TRBD2,TGTGCCAGTACCCTACTAGCGGGGGTAGGTAATGAGCAGTTCTTC,CASTLLAGVGNEQFF
TRBV2,NA,TRBJ2-4,NA,TGTGCCAGCAGCTTGCAGGGTGCCAAAAACATTCAGTACTTC,CASSLQGAKNIQYF
TRBV13,few,TRBJ2-5,NA,TGTGCCAGCAGCTTAGGGACAGCGTACCAAGAGACCCAGTACTTC,CASSLGTAYQETQYF
TRBV11-3,few,TRBJ2-7,TRBD1,TGTGCCAGCAGGGGACAGGGGTACGAGCAGTACTTC,CASRGQGYEQYF
TRBV6-5,few,TRBJ1-6,TRBD1,TGTGCCAGCACTCCGGGACAGTCGAATTCACCCCTCCACTTT,CASTPGQSNSPLHF
TRBV30,few,TRBJ2-5,TRBD1,TGTGCCTGGAGTAGGGACAGGGGAAAGGAGGCCCAGTACTTC,CAWSRDRGKEAQYF
TRBV7-7,NA,TRBJ2-2,NA,TGTGCCAGCAGCGAAACCCCCCCGGGGGCAAAGGGCACCGGGGAGCTGTTTTTT,CASSETPPGAKGTGELFF